Listed below are T cell receptor beta chains from one sample, sequenced in a study of cytomegalovirus exposure and HLA in healthy donors. Produced via immunoSEQ multiplex PCR; TCRdb's table is partial and in-frame only. The sample shows 300,000 or so clones, approximately 91% of them seen only once. Sequenced material: PBMCs. Source of these receptors: a man aged 25 to 45 in good health and CMV-seronegative. The CDR3 runs from the conserved cysteine through the conserved F or W. D genes are given only for firm matches. Only some rows state a clone size, as once, few, many or a class for expanded clones.

d_call	clone_size	j_call	v_call	cdr3_aa	cdr3_nt
TRBD1	.	TRBJ2-7	TRBV10-3	CAIRGRTGAHEQYF	TGTGCCATCCGGGGGAGGACAGGGGCCCACGAGCAGTACTTC
.	.	TRBJ1-2	TRBV19	CASSIDDRPNYGYTF	TGTGCCAGTAGTATTGACGACAGGCCGAACTATGGCTACACCTTC
TRBD1	.	TRBJ2-5	TRBV15	CATSRYSQGAGGETQYF	TGTGCCACCAGCAGATACTCCCAGGGGGCCGGGGGTGAGACCCAGTACTTC
TRBD2	.	TRBJ2-3	TRBV11-2	CASRPPGRHTQYF	TGTGCCAGCAGACCGCCCGGGAGGCATACGCAGTATTTT
TRBD2	.	TRBJ2-3	TRBV7-2	CASSLDPLAGFSTDTQYF	TGTGCCAGCAGCTTAGACCCCCTAGCGGGCTTTTCCACAGATACGCAGTATTTT
.	.	TRBJ2-7	TRBV5-6	CASSPGSTYLGEQYF	TGTGCCAGCAGCCCCGGGTCTACGTATCTCGGCGAGCAGTACTTC
TRBD1	.	TRBJ2-7	TRBV6-6	CASSWGTGGKYEQYF	TGTGCCAGCAGTTGGGGGACAGGGGGCAAGTACGAGCAGTACTTC
.	.	TRBJ2-7	TRBV5-8	CASSAFREIDYEQYF	TGTGCCAGCAGCGCTTTCAGGGAAATAGACTACGAGCAGTACTTC
.	.	TRBJ2-7	TRBV6-1	CASSEALRGISRYAYEQYF	TGTGCCAGCAGTGAAGCGCTTCGGGGAATCAGCCGGTATGCCTACGAGCAGTACTTC
.	.	TRBJ2-2	TRBV5-4	CASSHDPGGWSTGELFF	TGTGCCAGCAGCCACGACCCTGGGGGGTGGAGCACCGGGGAGCTGTTTTTT
.	.	TRBJ2-1	TRBV9	CASSDPSDEQFF	TGTGCCAGCAGCGACCCGAGCGATGAGCAGTTCTTC
.	.	TRBJ1-2	TRBV5-4	CASSLASYGYTF	TGTGCCAGCAGCTTGGCCAGCTATGGCTACACCTTC
TRBD1	.	TRBJ1-2	TRBV4-3	CASSQGWDSNYGYTF	TGCGCCAGCAGCCAAGGTTGGGACAGTAACTATGGCTACACCTTC
.	few	TRBJ1-6	TRBV6-5	CASSPARGDSPLHF	TGTGCCAGCAGTCCCGCAAGGGGCGATTCACCCCTCCACTTT
.	few	TRBJ2-7	TRBV5-5	CASSGRDYQNEQYF	TGTGCCAGCAGCGGCAGGGATTATCAGAACGAGCAGTACTTC
.	once	TRBJ2-5	TRBV10-2	CASSVLPEETQYF	TGCGCCAGCAGTGTTCTTCCAGAAGAGACCCAGTACTTC
TRBD2	.	TRBJ2-1	TRBV7-9	CASSPTSGGIYNEQFF	TGTGCCAGCAGCCCGACTAGCGGGGGAATTTACAATGAGCAGTTCTTC
.	.	TRBJ1-2	TRBV19	CASSPDRNYGYTF	TGTGCCAGTAGTCCCGACAGAAACTATGGCTACACCTTC
TRBD2	once	TRBJ2-5	TRBV9	CASSDGLAGSQETQYF	TGTGCCAGCAGCGACGGACTAGCGGGGTCCCAAGAGACCCAGTACTTC
.	.	TRBJ2-7	TRBV4-3	CASSQEVARYYEQYF	TGCGCCAGCAGCCAAGAAGTGGCCAGGTACTACGAGCAGTACTTC
.	.	TRBJ2-1	TRBV27	CASSPQGSEQFF	TGTGCCAGCAGTCCTCAGGGGAGTGAGCAGTTCTTC
.	.	TRBJ2-5	TRBV30	CAWSGDLQETQYF	TGTGCCTGGAGTGGCGACTTACAAGAGACCCAGTACTTC